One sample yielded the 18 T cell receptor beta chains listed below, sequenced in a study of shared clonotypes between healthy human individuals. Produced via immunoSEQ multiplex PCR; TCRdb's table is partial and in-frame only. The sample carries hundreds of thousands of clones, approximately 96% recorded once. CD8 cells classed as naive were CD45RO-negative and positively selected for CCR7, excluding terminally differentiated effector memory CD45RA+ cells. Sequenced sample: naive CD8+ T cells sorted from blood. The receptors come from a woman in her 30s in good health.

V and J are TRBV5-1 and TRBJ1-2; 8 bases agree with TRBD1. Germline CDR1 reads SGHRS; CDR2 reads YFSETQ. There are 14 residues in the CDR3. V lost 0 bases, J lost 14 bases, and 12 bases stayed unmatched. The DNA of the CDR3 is TGCGCCAGCAGCTTGGCAGAGGGACAGGAACTTAGGACCTTC. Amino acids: CASSLAEGQELRTF.

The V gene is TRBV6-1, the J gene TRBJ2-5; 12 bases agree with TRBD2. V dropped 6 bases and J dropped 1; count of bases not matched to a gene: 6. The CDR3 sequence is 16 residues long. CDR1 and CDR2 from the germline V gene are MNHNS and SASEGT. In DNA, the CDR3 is TGTGCCAGCAGCGAACTAGCGGGAGGTACCCAAGAGACCCAGTACTTC. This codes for CASSELAGGTQETQYF.

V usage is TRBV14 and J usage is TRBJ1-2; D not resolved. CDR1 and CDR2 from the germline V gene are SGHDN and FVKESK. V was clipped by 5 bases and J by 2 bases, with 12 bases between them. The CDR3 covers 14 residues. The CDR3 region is CASSLGTSNYGYTF. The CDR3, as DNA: TGTGCCAGCAGCTTGGGCACGTCAAACTATGGCTACACCTTC.

CDR3 sequence: CASSPLYRDSNTDTQYF. The CDR3 DNA reads as TGTGCCAGCAGCCCTCTTTACCGGGACTCGAACACAGATACGCAGTATTTT. V gene TRBV28 combines with J gene TRBJ2-3; TRBD2 might be the D (6 bases). Germline CDR1 and CDR2: MDHEN and SYDVKM. This CDR3 comprises 17 residues. Trimming left V 6 bases short and J 2 bases short, with 21 bases between. The full variable domain, in which reference TRBV28 and TRBJ2-3 provide the parts outside the CDR3, is DVKVTQSSRYLVKRTGEKVFLECVQDMDHENMFWYRQDPGLGLRLIYFSYDVKMKEKGDIPEGYSVSREKKERFSLILESASTNQTSMYLCASSPLYRDSNTDTQYFGPGTRLTVL.

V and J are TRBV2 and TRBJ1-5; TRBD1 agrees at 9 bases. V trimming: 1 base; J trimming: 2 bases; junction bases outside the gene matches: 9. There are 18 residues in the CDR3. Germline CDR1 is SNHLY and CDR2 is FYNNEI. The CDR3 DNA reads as TGTGCCAGCAGTGAAGGTATATGGACAGGGGAGGGCAATCAGCCCCAGCATTTT. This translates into CASSEGIWTGEGNQPQHF.

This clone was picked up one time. The CDR3 region has the DNA TGCAGCGTTAGGCGGGGGAATGGCTACACCTTC. Its protein is CSVRRGNGYTF. The rearrangement joins TRBV29-1 to TRBJ1-2, with D perhaps matching TRBD1 (5 bases). CDR1 is SQVTM and CDR2 is ANQGSEA in the germline V gene. The CDR3 is 11 amino acids. The V end was cut by 5 bases, the J end by 6 bases, with 10 bases between.

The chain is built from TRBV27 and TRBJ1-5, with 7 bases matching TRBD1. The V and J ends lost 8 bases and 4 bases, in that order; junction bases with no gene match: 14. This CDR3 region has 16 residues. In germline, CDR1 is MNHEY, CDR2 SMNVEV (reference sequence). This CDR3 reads CASGLQGGEVNQPQHF. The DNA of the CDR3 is TGTGCCAGCGGGCTCCAGGGGGGGGAGGTAAATCAGCCCCAGCATTTT.

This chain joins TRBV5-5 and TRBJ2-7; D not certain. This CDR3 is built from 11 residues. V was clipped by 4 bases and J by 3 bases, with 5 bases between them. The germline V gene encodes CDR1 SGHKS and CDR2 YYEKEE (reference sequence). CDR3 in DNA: TGTGCCAGCAGCCAATACTACGAGCAGTACTTC. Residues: CASSQYYEQYF. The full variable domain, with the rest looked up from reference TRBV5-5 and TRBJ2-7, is DAGVTQSPTHLIKTRGQQVTLRCSPISGHKSVSWYQQVLGQGPQFIFQYYEKEERGRGNFPDRFSARQFPNYSSELNVNALLLGDSALYLCASSQYYEQYFGPGTRLTVT.

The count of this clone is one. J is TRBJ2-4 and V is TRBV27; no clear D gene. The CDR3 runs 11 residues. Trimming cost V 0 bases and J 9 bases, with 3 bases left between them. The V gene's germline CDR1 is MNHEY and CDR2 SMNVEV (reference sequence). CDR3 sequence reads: CASSLSGIQYF. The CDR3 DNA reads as TGTGCCAGCAGTTTATCTGGCATTCAGTACTTC.

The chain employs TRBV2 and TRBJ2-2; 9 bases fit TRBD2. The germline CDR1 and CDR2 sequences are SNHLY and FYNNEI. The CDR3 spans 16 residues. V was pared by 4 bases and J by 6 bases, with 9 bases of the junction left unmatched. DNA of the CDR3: TGTGCCAGCAGTGCAATGGATAGCGGGAGAGCCGGGGAGCTGTTTTTT. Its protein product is CASSAMDSGRAGELFF.

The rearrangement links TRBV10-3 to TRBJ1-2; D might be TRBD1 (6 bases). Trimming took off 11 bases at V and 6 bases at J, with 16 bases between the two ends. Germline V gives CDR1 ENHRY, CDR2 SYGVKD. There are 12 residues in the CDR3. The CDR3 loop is CAVTWGRDGYTF. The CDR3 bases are TGTGCCGTCACCTGGGGGCGAGATGGCTACACCTTC.

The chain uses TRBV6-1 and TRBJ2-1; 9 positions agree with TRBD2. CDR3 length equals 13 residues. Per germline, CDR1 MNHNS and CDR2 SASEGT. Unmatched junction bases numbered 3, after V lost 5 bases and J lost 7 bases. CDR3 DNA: TGTGCCAGCAGTCTGGCGGGAGGGAATGAGCAGTTCTTC. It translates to CASSLAGGNEQFF.

The CDR3 region has the DNA TGTGCCAGCAGCGCGACGAGGAACACTGAAGCTTTCTTT. Its translation: CASSATRNTEAFF. The V and J genes are TRBV2 and TRBJ1-1; the D is unclear. Trimming stripped 6 bases from V and 1 base from J, with 9 bases between. The CDR3 extends over 13 amino acids. The germline V gene has CDR1 SNHLY and CDR2 FYNNEI.

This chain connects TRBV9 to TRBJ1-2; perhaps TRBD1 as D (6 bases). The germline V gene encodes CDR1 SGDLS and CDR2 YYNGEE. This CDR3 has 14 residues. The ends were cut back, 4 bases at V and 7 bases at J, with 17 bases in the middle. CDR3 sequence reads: CASSSQQGGGGYTF. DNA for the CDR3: TGTGCCAGCAGCTCCCAACAGGGAGGTGGTGGCTACACCTTC.

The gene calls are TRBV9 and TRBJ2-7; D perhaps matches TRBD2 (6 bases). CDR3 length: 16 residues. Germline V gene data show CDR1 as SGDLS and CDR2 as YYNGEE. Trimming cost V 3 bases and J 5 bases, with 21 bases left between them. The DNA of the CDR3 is TGTGCCAGCAGCGGTGATCTATGGGGGGAGGCCAACGAGCAGTACTTC. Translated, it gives CASSGDLWGEANEQYF.

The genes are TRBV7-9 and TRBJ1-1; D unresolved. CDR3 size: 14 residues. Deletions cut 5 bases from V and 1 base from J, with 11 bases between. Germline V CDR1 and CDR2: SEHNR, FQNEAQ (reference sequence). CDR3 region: CASSRAQKNTEAFF. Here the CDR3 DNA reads TGTGCCAGCAGCCGCGCCCAGAAGAACACTGAAGCTTTCTTT.

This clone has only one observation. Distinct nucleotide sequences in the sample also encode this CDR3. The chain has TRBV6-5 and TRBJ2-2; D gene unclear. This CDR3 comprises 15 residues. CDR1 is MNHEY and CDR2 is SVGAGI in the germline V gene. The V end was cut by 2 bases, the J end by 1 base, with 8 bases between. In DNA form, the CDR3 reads TGTGCCAGCAGTTACACACAAGAGAACACCGGGGAGCTGTTTTTT. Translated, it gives CASSYTQENTGELFF.

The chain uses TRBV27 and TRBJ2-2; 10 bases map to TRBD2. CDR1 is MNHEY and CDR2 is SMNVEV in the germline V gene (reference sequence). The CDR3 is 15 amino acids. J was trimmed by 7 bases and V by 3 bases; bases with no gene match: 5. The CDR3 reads CASSLLAGAGGELFF. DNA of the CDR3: TGTGCCAGCAGTTTGCTAGCGGGAGCGGGCGGGGAGCTGTTTTTT.